These 19 T cell receptor beta chains share one sample of origin, sequenced in a study of shared clonotypes between healthy human individuals. Repertoires were generated with immunoSEQ multiplex PCR, while TCRdb's copy carries only in-frame clones and drops some. The sample gives hundreds of thousands of clones, 76% of which show up once; roughly 13% is in the top ten. Source material: PBMCs. The source is a woman in her thirties or forties in good health. Some clones in this sample may be carry-over from other donors' samples.

The chain recombines TRBV5-5 with TRBJ2-2; the D is unclear. The length of the CDR3 is 14 residues. With 3 bases removed from V and 4 bases from J, the gap between germline ends came to 10 bases. From germline, CDR1 is SGHKS and CDR2 YYEKEE (reference sequence). The CDR3 sequence: CASSSEASTGELFF. Written as DNA, the CDR3 is TGTGCCAGCAGCTCTGAAGCTAGCACCGGGGAGCTGTTTTTT.

The V and J genes are TRBV27 and TRBJ2-7, with 11 positions matching TRBD2. The CDR3 is made up of 13 amino acids. V gave up 7 bases and J gave up 6 bases; unmatched junction bases: 5. Germline-derived CDR1 and CDR2 are MNHEY and SMNVEV (reference sequence). The CDR3: CASNSGRGVEQYF. The CDR3 DNA reads TGTGCCAGCAATAGCGGGAGGGGGGTCGAGCAGTACTTC.

This rearrangement joins TRBV4-2 to TRBJ2-2; TRBD2 matches 8 bases. The CDR3 totals 16 residues. The trim removed 1 base at V and 2 bases at J, leaving 3 bases unmatched. Germline V lookup: CDR1 LGHNA, CDR2 YNFKEQ. This CDR3 reads CASSQGVAGNTGELFF. For the CDR3, the DNA is TGTGCCAGCAGCCAAGGGGTAGCGGGAAACACCGGGGAGCTGTTTTTT.

The chain has TRBV4-1 and TRBJ2-7; D is unresolved. The germline V and J ends were trimmed by 6 bases and 1 base, with 7 bases remaining between them. CDR3 length equals 12 residues. Germline V gene lookup returns CDR1 MGHRA and CDR2 YSYEKL. CDR3 sequence reads: CASRTRSYEQYF. The CDR3 DNA follows: TGCGCCAGCAGAACAAGGTCCTACGAGCAGTACTTC.

The chain is built from TRBV5-1 and TRBJ2-1; D unclear. Trimming took 3 bases from V and 8 from J, leaving 12 bases between them. Germline loops: CDR1 SGHRS, CDR2 YFSETQ. The CDR3 spans 13 residues. This CDR3 is CASSSGRVDEQFF. The CDR3 DNA reads as TGCGCCAGCAGCTCTGGACGAGTCGATGAGCAGTTCTTC.

V is TRBV11-2 and J is TRBJ2-5; TRBD2 aligns across 13 bases. CDR1 and CDR2 from the germline V gene are SGHAT and FQNNGV. CDR3 size: 17 residues. V lost 4 bases, J lost 2 bases, and 7 bases stayed unmatched. This CDR3 reads CASSYRLAGGFQETQYF. CDR3 sequence (DNA): TGTGCCAGCAGCTACCGACTAGCGGGAGGTTTTCAAGAGACCCAGTACTTC.

This clone was recorded many times. The J gene is TRBJ1-5, the V gene TRBV6-1; possible D gene TRBD1, 6 bases. Germline loops: CDR1 MNHNS, CDR2 SASEGT. Trimming shortened V by 4 bases and J by 6 bases, and 10 bases separated the two germline ends. The CDR3 has 13 residues. CDR3 sequence (DNA): TGTGCCAGCAGTGCGGGGGGGGCTCAGCCCCAGCATTTT. It specifies CASSAGGAQPQHF.

The V gene is TRBV14, the J gene TRBJ2-5; D unresolved. Trimming stripped 5 bases from V and 3 bases from J, with 4 bases between. Germline lookup yields CDR1 SGHDN and CDR2 FVKESK. The CDR3 consists of 11 residues. CDR3 protein: CASSKKETQYF. As DNA, the CDR3 is TGTGCCAGCAGCAAAAAAGAGACCCAGTACTTC.

Turning to this clone: This sequence is one base from a far larger clone and is likely a read error. The rearrangement joins TRBV2 to TRBJ1-2; TRBD1 agrees at 7 bases. CDR1 is SNHLY and CDR2 is FYNNEI in the germline V gene. This CDR3 spans 14 amino acids. The CDR3 loop reads CASSEGGTVYDYTF. CDR3 bases: TGTGCCAGCAGTGAAGGGGGGACAGTGTATGACTACACCTTC.

The CDR3: CASSLEAVDYNEQFF. The CDR3 nucleotides are TGCGCCAGCAGCTTGGAAGCGGTTGACTACAATGAGCAGTTCTTC. J is TRBJ2-1 and V is TRBV5-1; possibly TRBD2 for D (5 bases). The CDR3 sequence is 15 residues long. With 0 bases removed from V and 3 bases from J, the gap between germline ends came to 10 bases. Germline V gene data show CDR1 as SGHRS and CDR2 as YFSETQ.

Points on this clone: This sequence may be a read error, since a much larger clone differs from it by one base. J is TRBJ2-7 and V is TRBV6-1; D is possibly TRBD2 (6 bases). The germline gives CDR1 MNHNS, CDR2 SASEGT. The CDR3 contains 14 residues. CDR3 protein: CVSTRTGTHYEQYF. CDR3 nucleotide sequence: TGTGTCAGCACCCGAACCGGGACTCACTACGAGCAGTACTTC.

The J gene is TRBJ2-6, the V gene TRBV7-8; 10 nucleotides agree with TRBD1. The germline V gene has CDR1 SGHVS and CDR2 FQNEAQ. With 5 bases clipped from V and 0 bases from J, the junction kept 7 bases outside the gene matches. CDR3 length equals 18 residues. The CDR3 nucleotides read TGTGCCAGCAGCATTCCGGGACAGGGGAGCTCTGGGGCCAACGTCCTGACTTTC. Protein sequence: CASSIPGQGSSGANVLTF.

The genes are TRBV7-2 and TRBJ2-1; 11 bases fit TRBD2. CDR1 and CDR2 (germline): SGHTA, FQGNSA. Trimming at V came to 0 bases and at J to 6 bases, leaving 16 bases not matched to a gene. This CDR3 comprises 20 residues. The DNA of the CDR3 is TGTGCCAGCAGCTTAGCGACCACTAGCGGGAGTCTCGGCGGGCCCAATGAGCAGTTCTTC. It translates to CASSLATTSGSLGGPNEQFF.

The genes are TRBV7-8 and TRBJ2-5, with unresolved D. V dropped 1 base and J dropped 6 bases, with 9 bases sitting between them. The germline CDR1 and CDR2 sequences are SGHVS and FQNEAQ. CDR3 length: 13 residues. CDR3 region: CASSLEVPQTQYF. The CDR3 coding sequence is TGTGCCAGCAGCTTAGAGGTCCCCCAGACCCAGTACTTC.

The chain uses TRBV7-3 and TRBJ2-3; TRBD2 aligns across 8 bases. The CDR3 consists of 15 residues. Germline trimming cut 2 bases from V and 0 bases from J; bases unmatched to any gene: 1. Per the germline V gene, CDR1 is SGHTA and CDR2 is FQGTGA. The CDR3 loop reads CASSLGGRSTDTQYF. CDR3 bases: TGTGCCAGCAGCTTAGGCGGGAGGAGCACAGATACGCAGTATTTT.

The chain combines TRBV10-1 with TRBJ2-6; unclear D gene. V lost 5 bases, J lost 2 bases, and 4 bases lay in between. The CDR3 runs 13 residues. CDR1 is WNHNN, CDR2 SYGVQD, per germline (reference sequence). In DNA form, the CDR3 reads TGCGCCAGCAGTAATCCTGGGGCCAACGTCCTGACTTTC. It encodes CASSNPGANVLTF.

This clone was seen once. The genes are TRBV15 and TRBJ2-7; D is uncertain. In germline, CDR1 is LNHNV, CDR2 YYDKDF (reference sequence). Trimming took 3 bases from V and 2 from J, leaving 14 bases between them. The CDR3 sequence is 15 residues long. The CDR3 DNA reads TGTGCCACCAGCAGCCGAATCGGAACAGCCTACGAGCAGTACTTC. This gives the protein CATSSRIGTAYEQYF.

The rearrangement joins TRBV6-5 to TRBJ1-4; 8 positions agree with TRBD1. CDR3 length equals 15 residues. The ends lost 6 bases at V and 8 bases at J; junction bases unmatched: 11. The germline V gene encodes CDR1 MNHEY and CDR2 SVGAGI. For the CDR3, the DNA is TGTGCCAGCAGGGACAGGGCGGAAATTAGGGAAAAACTGTTTTTT. This codes for CASRDRAEIREKLFF.

Points on this clone: The sample contains more than one DNA sequence encoding this CDR3. CDR3 bases: TGTGCCAGCAGCTTAGGGTCAGAGAATGAAAAACTGTTTTTT. It codes for CASSLGSENEKLFF. The chain combines TRBV7-9 with TRBJ1-4; no clear D. CDR1 SEHNR and CDR2 FQNEAQ come from the germline V gene (reference sequence). Trimming cost V 1 base and J 5 bases, with 8 bases left between them. The CDR3 covers 14 residues.